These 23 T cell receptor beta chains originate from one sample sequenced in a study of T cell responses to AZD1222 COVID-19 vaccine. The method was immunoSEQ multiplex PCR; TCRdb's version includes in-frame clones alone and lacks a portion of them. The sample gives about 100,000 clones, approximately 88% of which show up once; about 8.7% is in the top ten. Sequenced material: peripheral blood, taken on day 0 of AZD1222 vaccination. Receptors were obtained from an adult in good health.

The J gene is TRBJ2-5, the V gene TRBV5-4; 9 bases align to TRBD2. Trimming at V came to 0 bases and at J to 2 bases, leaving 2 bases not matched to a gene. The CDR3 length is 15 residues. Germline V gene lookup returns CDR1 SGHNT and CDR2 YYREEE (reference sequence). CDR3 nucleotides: TGTGCCAGCAGCTTGGGGGGACTAGCTCAAGAGACCCAGTACTTC. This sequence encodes CASSLGGLAQETQYF.

The CDR3 DNA is TGTGCCAGCAGTTTCGGACAGGGGGGCGAAAAACTGTTTTTT. Its translation: CASSFGQGGEKLFF. The V call is TRBV6-5, the J call TRBJ1-4; 10 positions match TRBD1. CDR1 is MNHEY and CDR2 is SVGAGI in the germline V gene. The junction had 4 bases not matched to a gene; V was cut back by 4 bases and J by 8 bases. This CDR3 has 14 amino acids.

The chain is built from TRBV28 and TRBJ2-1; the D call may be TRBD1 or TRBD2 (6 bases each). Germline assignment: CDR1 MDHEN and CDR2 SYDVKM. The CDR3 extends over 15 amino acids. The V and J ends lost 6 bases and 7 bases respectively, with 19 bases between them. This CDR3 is CASRIVGGEENEQFF. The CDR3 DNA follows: TGTGCCAGCAGGATCGTCGGGGGCGAGGAGAATGAGCAGTTCTTC.

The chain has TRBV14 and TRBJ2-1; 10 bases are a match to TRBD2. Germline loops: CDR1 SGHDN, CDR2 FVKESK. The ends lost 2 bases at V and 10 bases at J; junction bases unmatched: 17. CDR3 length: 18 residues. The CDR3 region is CASSQLITSGTNPSEQFF. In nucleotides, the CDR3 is TGTGCCAGCAGCCAACTCATTACTAGCGGGACTAACCCTTCCGAGCAGTTCTTC.

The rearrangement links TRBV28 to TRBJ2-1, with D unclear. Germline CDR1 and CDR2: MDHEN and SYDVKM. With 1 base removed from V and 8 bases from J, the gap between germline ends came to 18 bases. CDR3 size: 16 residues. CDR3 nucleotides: TGTGCCAGCAGTTTATTCGTCAGTGTAAGGGCCTATGAGCAGTTCTTC. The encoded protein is CASSLFVSVRAYEQFF.

The CDR3 sequence: CASSTGTGATEAFF. Here the CDR3 DNA reads TGCGCCAGCAGCACCGGGACAGGGGCCACTGAAGCTTTCTTT. V gene TRBV5-1 combines with J gene TRBJ1-1, with 10 bases that match TRBD1. The CDR3 has 14 residues. CDR1 is SGHRS, CDR2 YFSETQ, per germline. V was pared by 4 bases and J by 4 bases, with 4 bases of the junction left unmatched.

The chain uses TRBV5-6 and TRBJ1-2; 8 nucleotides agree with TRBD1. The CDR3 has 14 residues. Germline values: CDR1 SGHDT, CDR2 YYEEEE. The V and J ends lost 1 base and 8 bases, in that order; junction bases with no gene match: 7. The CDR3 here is CASSLNRGIKGYTF. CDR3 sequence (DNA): TGTGCCAGCAGCTTGAACAGGGGGATTAAAGGCTACACCTTC.

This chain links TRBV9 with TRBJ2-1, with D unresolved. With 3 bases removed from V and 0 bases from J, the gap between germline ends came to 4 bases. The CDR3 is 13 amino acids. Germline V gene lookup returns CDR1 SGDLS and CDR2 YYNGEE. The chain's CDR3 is CASSASSYNEQFF. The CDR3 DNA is TGTGCCAGCAGCGCGAGCTCCTACAATGAGCAGTTCTTC.

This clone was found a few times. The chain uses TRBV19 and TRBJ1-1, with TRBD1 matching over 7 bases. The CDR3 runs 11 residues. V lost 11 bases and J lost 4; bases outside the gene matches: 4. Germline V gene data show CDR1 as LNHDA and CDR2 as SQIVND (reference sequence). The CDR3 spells CAGGTVTEAFF. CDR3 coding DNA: TGTGCCGGGGGGACAGTCACTGAAGCTTTCTTT.

The CDR3, as DNA: TGTGCCAGCAGCTTACAGGGGGCTTACGAGCAGTACTTC. It codes for CASSLQGAYEQYF. V usage is TRBV7-2 and J usage is TRBJ2-7; the match to TRBD1 covers 8 bases. Trimming took 2 bases from V and 4 from J; bases not matched to a gene: 1. This CDR3 has 13 amino acids. Germline-derived CDR1 and CDR2 are SGHTA and FQGNSA.

The CDR3 bases are TGTGCCAGCAGCCAAGATCTTGGGACTAGAGGGAATGAGCAGTTCTTC. Protein sequence: CASSQDLGTRGNEQFF. The chain recombines TRBV3-1 (or the pseudogene TRBV3-2) with TRBJ2-1; 8 bases align to TRBD2. Per the germline V gene, CDR1 is LGHDT and CDR2 is YNNKEL (reference sequence). CDR3 length: 16 amino acids. V lost 0 bases to trimming and J lost 7 bases; unmatched junction nucleotides: 8.

CDR3 coding DNA: TGCAGTGCTAGGGAAGTAGGGGAGCTGTTTTTT. It is translated as CSAREVGELFF. The chain joins TRBV20-1 to TRBJ2-2; D gene ambiguous. V was clipped by 3 bases and J by 8 bases, with 7 bases between them. The CDR3 contains 11 residues. The germline gives CDR1 DFQATT, CDR2 SNEGSKA (reference sequence).

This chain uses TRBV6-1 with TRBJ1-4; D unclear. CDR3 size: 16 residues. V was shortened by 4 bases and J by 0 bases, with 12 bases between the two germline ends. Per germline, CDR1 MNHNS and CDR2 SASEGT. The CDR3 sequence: CASSGLGPATNEKLFF. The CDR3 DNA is TGTGCCAGCAGTGGCCTCGGTCCGGCAACTAATGAAAAACTGTTTTTT.

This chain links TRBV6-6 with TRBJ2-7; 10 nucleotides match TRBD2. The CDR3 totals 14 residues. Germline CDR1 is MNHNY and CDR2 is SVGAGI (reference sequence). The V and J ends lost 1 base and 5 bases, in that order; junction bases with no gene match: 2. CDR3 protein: CASSYLLAGNEQYF. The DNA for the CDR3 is TGTGCCAGCAGTTACTTACTAGCGGGGAACGAGCAGTACTTC.

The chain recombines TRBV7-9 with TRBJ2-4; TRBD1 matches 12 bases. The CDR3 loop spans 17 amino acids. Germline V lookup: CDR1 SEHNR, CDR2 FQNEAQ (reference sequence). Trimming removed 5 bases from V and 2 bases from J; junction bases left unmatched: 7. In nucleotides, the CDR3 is TGTGCCAGCAGCCAAACCGGGACAGGGGGCTCCAAAAACATTCAGTACTTC. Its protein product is CASSQTGTGGSKNIQYF. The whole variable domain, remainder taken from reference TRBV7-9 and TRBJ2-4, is DTGVSQNPRHKITKRGQNVTFRCDPISEHNRLYWYRQTLGQGPEFLTYFQNEAQLEKSRLLSDRFSAERPKGSFSTLEIQRTEQGDSAMYLCASSQTGTGGSKNIQYFGAGTRLSVL.

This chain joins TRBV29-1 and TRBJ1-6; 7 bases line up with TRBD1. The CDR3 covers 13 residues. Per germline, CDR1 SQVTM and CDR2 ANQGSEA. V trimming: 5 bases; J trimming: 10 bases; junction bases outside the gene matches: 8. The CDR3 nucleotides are TGCAGCGTTTCTCAGGGGGGTGACTCACCCCTCCACTTT. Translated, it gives CSVSQGGDSPLHF.

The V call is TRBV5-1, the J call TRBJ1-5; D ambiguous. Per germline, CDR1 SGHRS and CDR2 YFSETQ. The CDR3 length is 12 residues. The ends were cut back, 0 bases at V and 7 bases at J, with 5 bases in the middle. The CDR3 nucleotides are TGCGCCAGCAGCTTGGAGGGCCAGCCCCAGCATTTT. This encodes CASSLEGQPQHF.

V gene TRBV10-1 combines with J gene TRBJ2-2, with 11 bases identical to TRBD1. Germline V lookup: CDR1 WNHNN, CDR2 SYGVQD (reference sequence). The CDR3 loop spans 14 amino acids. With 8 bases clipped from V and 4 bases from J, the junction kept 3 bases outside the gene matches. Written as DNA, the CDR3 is TGCGCCAGCGGGACAGGGGGATCCACCGGGGAGCTGTTTTTT. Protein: CASGTGGSTGELFF.

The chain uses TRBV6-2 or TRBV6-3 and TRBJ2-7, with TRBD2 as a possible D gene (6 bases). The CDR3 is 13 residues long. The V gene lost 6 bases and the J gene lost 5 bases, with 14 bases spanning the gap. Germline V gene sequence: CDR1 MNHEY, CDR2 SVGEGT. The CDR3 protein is CASRPSSDHEQYF. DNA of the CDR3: TGTGCCAGCAGACCTTCTAGCGACCACGAGCAGTACTTC.

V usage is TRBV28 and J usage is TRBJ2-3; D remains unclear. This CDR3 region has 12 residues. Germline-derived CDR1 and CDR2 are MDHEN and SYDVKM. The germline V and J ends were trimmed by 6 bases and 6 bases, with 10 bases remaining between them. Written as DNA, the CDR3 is TGTGCCAGCAGGCAGGCGGTGGATACGCAGTATTTT. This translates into CASRQAVDTQYF.

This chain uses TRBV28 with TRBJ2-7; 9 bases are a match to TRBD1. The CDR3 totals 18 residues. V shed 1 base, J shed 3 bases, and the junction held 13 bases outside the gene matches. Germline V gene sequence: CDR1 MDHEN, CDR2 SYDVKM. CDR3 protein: CASSLLHGGTGRYYEQYF. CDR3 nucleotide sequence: TGTGCCAGCAGTTTATTACATGGGGGGACAGGGAGATACTACGAGCAGTACTTC. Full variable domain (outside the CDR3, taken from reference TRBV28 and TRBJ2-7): DVKVTQSSRYLVKRTGEKVFLECVQDMDHENMFWYRQDPGLGLRLIYFSYDVKMKEKGDIPEGYSVSREKKERFSLILESASTNQTSMYLCASSLLHGGTGRYYEQYFGPGTRLTVT.

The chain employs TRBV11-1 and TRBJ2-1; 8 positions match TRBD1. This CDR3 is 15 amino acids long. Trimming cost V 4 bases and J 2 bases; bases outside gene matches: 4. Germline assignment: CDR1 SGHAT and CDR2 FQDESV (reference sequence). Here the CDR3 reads CASSSDRGAYNEQFF. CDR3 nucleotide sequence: TGTGCCAGCAGCTCCGACAGGGGCGCCTACAATGAGCAGTTCTTC.

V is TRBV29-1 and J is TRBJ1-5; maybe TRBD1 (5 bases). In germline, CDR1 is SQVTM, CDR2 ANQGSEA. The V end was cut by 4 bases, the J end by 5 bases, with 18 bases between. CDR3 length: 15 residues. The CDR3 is CSVVKVGVKDQPQHF. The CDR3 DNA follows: TGCAGCGTTGTGAAGGTGGGGGTGAAGGATCAGCCCCAGCATTTT.